These 2 T cell receptor beta chains were all obtained from the same sample, sequenced in a study of lung T cells in sarcoidosis with Löfgren's syndrome. TCRdb reprocessed the reads with MiXCR, giving one entry per CDR3 protein. Of more than 8,000 distinct CDR3 sequences detected, less than 20% appear once; the ten largest clones hold over 5.5%. The sample taken for sequencing was CD4+ T cells from bronchoalveolar lavage. The receptors stem from a human donor with sarcoidosis (Löfgren's syndrome or another form), or a control subject (not recorded which).

This clonotype came up many times. The chain is built from TRBV6-2 or TRBV6-3 and TRBJ2-1; TRBD2 agrees at 8 bases. There are 16 residues in the CDR3. V lost 5 bases, J lost 4 bases, and 10 bases stayed unmatched. Germline-derived CDR1 and CDR2 are MNHEY and SVGEGT. CDR3 sequence reads: CASSPQAGGLYNEQFF. Written as DNA, the CDR3 is TGTGCCAGCAGTCCACAGGCGGGGGGCCTGTACAATGAGCAGTTCTTC.

The chain carries TRBV20-1 and TRBJ1-5, with D unclear. V lost 1 base and J lost 0, with 13 bases in between. Per germline, CDR1 DFQATT and CDR2 SNEGSKA (reference sequence). CDR3 length: 16 amino acids. The CDR3 coding sequence is TGCAGTGCTAGAGCGCCTAGGGATAATAGCAATCAGCCCCAGCATTTT. Translation: CSARAPRDNSNQPQHF.